This TCR beta chain was captured in a study of cytomegalovirus exposure and HLA in healthy donors. As to this clone: The antigen remains unidentified.

Study outcomes and limitations: Reports described diagnosis of cytomegalovirus status by the classifier as highly specific and sensitive.

13 Jbeta primers and 60 Vbeta primers were used for the PCR. Repertoires were generated with immunoSEQ multiplex PCR, while TCRdb's copy carries only in-frame clones and drops some. The sample records some 170,000 clones, over 65% being singletons. The TCR comes from a man in his late teens or twenties in good health and CMV-seropositive. The sequenced sample was PBMCs.

CDR3 amino acids: CASSRSSSVTRTDTQYF. DNA of the CDR3: TGCGCCAGCAGCCGATCATCTAGCGTCACCCGCACAGATACGCAGTATTTT. The chain is built from TRBV4-1 and TRBJ2-3, with D perhaps TRBD2 (6 bases). In germline, CDR1 is MGHRA, CDR2 YSYEKL. CDR3 length equals 17 residues. V lost 4 bases to trimming and J lost 1 base, with 18 bases between them.